This T cell receptor (beta chain) emerged from a study of cytomegalovirus exposure and HLA in healthy donors. Study details: There were 70 million to 95 million unique TCRs (from HLA-typed donors) in an early data release. Study-wide findings and caveats: At a 0.05 false discovery rate, a later analysis found about 17,000 TCR beta sequences to be associated with HLA alleles.

A word on this clone: Its specificity is unknown.

The study ran its PCR with 60 Vbeta and 13 Jbeta primers. The protocol was immunoSEQ multiplex PCR, while the TCRdb copy is restricted to in-frame clones and leaves out a portion. The data hold 130,000 to 150,000 clones, with roughly 72% observed a single time. There are 16 residues in the CDR3. The ends lost 4 bases at V and 2 bases at J; junction bases unmatched: 8. CDR1 is SEHNR and CDR2 is FQNEAQ in the germline V gene (reference sequence). The chain couples TRBV7-9 to TRBJ1-2, with 9 bases aligning to TRBD1. Sequenced: PBMCs. The source is a middle-aged man in good health and CMV-seronegative. The CDR3 region has the DNA TGTGCCAGCAGCTCACGCCGGGACAGGGTAAACTATGGCTACACCTTC. Translating it yields CASSSRRDRVNYGYTF.